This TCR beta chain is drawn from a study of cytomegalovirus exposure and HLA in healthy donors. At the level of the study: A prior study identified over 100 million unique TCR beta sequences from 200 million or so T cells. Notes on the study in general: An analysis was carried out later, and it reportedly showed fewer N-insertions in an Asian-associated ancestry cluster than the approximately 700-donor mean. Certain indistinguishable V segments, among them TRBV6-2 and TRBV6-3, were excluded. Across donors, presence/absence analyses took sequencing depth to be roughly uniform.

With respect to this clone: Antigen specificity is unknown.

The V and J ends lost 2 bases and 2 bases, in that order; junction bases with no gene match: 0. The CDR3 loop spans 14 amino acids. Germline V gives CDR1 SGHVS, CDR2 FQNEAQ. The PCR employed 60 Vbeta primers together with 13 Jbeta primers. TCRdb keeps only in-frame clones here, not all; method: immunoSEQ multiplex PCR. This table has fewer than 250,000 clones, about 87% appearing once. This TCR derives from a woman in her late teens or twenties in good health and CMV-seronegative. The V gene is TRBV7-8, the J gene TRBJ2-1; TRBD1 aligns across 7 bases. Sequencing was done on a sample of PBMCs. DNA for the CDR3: TGTGCCAGCAGCTTACAGGGGGCCTACAATGAGCAGTTCTTC. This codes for CASSLQGAYNEQFF. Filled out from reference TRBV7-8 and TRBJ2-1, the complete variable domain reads GAGVSQSPRYKVAKRGQDVALRCDPISGHVSLFWYQQALGQGPEFLTYFQNEAQLDKSGLPSDRFFAERPEGSVSTLKIQRTQQEDSAVYLCASSLQGAYNEQFFGPGTRLTVL.